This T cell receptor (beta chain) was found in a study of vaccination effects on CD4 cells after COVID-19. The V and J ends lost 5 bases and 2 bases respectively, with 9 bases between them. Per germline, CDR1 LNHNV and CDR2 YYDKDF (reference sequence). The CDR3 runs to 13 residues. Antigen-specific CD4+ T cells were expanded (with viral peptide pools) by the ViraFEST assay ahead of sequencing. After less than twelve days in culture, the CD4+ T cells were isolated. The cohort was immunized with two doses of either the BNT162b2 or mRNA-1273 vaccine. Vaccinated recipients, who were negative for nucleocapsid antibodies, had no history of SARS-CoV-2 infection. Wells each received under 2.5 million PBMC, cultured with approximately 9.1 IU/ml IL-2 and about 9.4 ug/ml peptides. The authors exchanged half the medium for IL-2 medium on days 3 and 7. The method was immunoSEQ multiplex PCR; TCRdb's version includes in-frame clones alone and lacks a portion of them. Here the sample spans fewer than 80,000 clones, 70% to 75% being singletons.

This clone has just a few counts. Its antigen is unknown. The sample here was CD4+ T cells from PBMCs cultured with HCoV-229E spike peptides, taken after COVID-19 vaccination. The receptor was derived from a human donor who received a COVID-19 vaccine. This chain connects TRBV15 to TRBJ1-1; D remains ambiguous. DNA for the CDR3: TGTGCCACCAGCCCTTCAAGAAACACTGAAGCTTTCTTT. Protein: CATSPSRNTEAFF.